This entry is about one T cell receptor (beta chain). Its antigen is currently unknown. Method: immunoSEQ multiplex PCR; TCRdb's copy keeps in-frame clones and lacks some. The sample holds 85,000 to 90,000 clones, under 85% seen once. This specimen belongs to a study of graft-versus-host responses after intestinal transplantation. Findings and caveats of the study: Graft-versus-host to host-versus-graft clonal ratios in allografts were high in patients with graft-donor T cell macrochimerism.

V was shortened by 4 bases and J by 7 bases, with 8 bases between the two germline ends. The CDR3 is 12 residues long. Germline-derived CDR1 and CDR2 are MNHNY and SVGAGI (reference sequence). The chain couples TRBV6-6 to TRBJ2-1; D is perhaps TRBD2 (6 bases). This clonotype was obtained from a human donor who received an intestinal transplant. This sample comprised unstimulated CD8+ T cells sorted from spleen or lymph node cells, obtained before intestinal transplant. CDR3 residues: CASSSSGNEQFF. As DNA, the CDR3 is TGTGCCAGCAGTTCGAGCGGGAATGAGCAGTTCTTC.